The 30 T cell receptor beta chains listed next were all sequenced from one sample in a study of monozygotic twins with inflammatory bowel disease. After re-calling the 5' RACE reads, TCRdb lists one entry per CDR3 protein, DNA absent. The sample's table shows fewer than 450,000 distinct CDR3 sequences. Sequencing was done on a sample of blood. Every receptor here comes from a human donor with ulcerative colitis or Crohn's disease, or a healthy co-twin of an affected twin (not recorded which).

This chain's CDR3 is CASSTHQGQLLRSPLHF. This chain links TRBV7-8 with TRBJ1-6; TCRdb picks TRBD1, but there is no DNA to check that call. Germline CDR1 and CDR2: SGHVS and FQNEAQ. The CDR3 is 17 residues long.

The chain links TRBV4-2 to TRBJ1-5. CDR3 length: 16 residues. In germline, CDR1 is LGHNA, CDR2 YNFKEQ. The CDR3 is CASSQGGSVRRQPQHF.

J is TRBJ2-7 and V is TRBV12-3 or TRBV12-4; TCRdb names TRBD1, which stays unverified in the absence of DNA. This CDR3 has 14 amino acids. CDR3 amino acids: CASRGFGGGDEQYF.

The rearrangement joins TRBV5-1 to TRBJ2-3. Per the germline V gene, CDR1 is SGHRS and CDR2 is YFSETQ. CDR3 length: 12 residues. CDR3: CASSTHTDTQYF. Complete variable domain (other parts from reference TRBV5-1 and TRBJ2-3): KAGVTQTPRYLIKTRGQQVTLSCSPISGHRSVSWYQQTPGQGLQFLFEYFSETQRNKGNFPGRFSGRQFSNSRSEMNVSTLELGDSALYLCASSTHTDTQYFGPGTRLTVL.

This chain connects TRBV12-3 or TRBV12-4 to TRBJ2-5; TCRdb proposes TRBD1, but this gene call is untestable without DNA. The CDR3 covers 15 residues. This CDR3 is CASSPRTGEGETQYF.

This sequence joins TRBV4-1 and TRBJ2-1; the TRBD2 assignment by TCRdb is unverifiable without DNA. The germline V gene has CDR1 MGHRA and CDR2 YSYEKL. The CDR3 runs to 16 residues. CDR3 loop: CASSQDSAGGPHEQFF.

The chain couples TRBV10-2 to TRBJ2-5. The CDR3 has 11 residues. The germline CDR1 and CDR2 sequences are WSHSY and SAAADI. The CDR3 region is CASRDRETQYF.

The chain is built from TRBV5-1 and TRBJ1-2. The CDR3 is made up of 13 amino acids. From germline, CDR1 is SGHRS and CDR2 YFSETQ. CDR3 sequence: CASSFTINYGYTF.

This chain links TRBV6-2 or TRBV6-3 with TRBJ2-1; no DNA is available, so the TRBD2 call from TCRdb remains unchecked. CDR3 size: 15 residues. Germline V gene data show CDR1 as MNHEY and CDR2 as SVGEGT. The CDR3 region is CASTSAGGPPDEQFF.

The rearrangement uses TRBV5-1 and TRBJ2-3; TCRdb designates TRBD1, a call that cannot be tested without DNA. From germline, CDR1 is SGHRS and CDR2 YFSETQ. This CDR3 has 15 residues. CDR3 sequence reads: CASSRTGTDTDTQYF. Drawing the rest from reference TRBV5-1 and TRBJ2-3, the complete variable domain is KAGVTQTPRYLIKTRGQQVTLSCSPISGHRSVSWYQQTPGQGLQFLFEYFSETQRNKGNFPGRFSGRQFSNSRSEMNVSTLELGDSALYLCASSRTGTDTDTQYFGPGTRLTVL.

The rearrangement links TRBV29-1 to TRBJ2-7; the TCRdb call, TRBD1, lacks DNA for checking. The CDR3 is 13 residues long. The germline gives CDR1 SQVTM, CDR2 ANQGSEA. CDR3 region: CSVVYRGSYEQYF.

V gene TRBV11-2 combines with J gene TRBJ1-1; TCRdb's D call of TRBD1 is untestable without DNA. CDR3 size: 13 residues. Germline CDR1 reads SGHAT; CDR2 reads FQNNGV. The CDR3 loop reads CASSLDGTGLAFF.

This rearrangement joins TRBV20-1 to TRBJ1-6; TCRdb reports TRBD1, a call that lacks DNA to check it against. The CDR3 sequence is 14 residues long. Germline V lookup: CDR1 DFQATT, CDR2 SNEGSKA (reference sequence). The CDR3 spells CSARRGVDNSPLHF.

This chain connects TRBV7-2 to TRBJ2-7. CDR1 SGHTA and CDR2 FQGNSA come from the germline V gene. CDR3 length equals 14 residues. CDR3 protein: CASSPTMSSYEQYF.

The V gene is TRBV7-2, the J gene TRBJ2-1; the TRBD2 assignment by TCRdb is unverifiable without DNA. The CDR3 contains 16 residues. In germline, CDR1 is SGHTA, CDR2 FQGNSA. The CDR3 is CASSLVATGGYNEQFF.

The J gene is TRBJ2-1, the V gene TRBV30. The CDR3 spans 15 residues. CDR1 GTSNPN and CDR2 SVGIG come from the germline V gene (reference sequence). CDR3 loop: CAWGHDRSLYNEQFF. Full variable domain (remainder filled in from reference TRBV30 and TRBJ2-1): SQTIHQWPATLVQPVGSPLSLECTVEGTSNPNLYWYRQAAGRGLQLLFYSVGIGQISSEVPQNLSASRPQDRQFILSSKKLLLSDSGFYLCAWGHDRSLYNEQFFGPGTRLTVL.

The chain is built from TRBV4-1 and TRBJ2-5; as DNA is missing, the TRBD1 call by TCRdb cannot be tested. The CDR3 has 18 residues. Germline assignment: CDR1 MGHRA and CDR2 YSYEKL. Here the CDR3 reads CASSHPPYVGGRGETQYF.

This CDR3 is CASSPGTLSYEQYF. The chain joins TRBV11-2 to TRBJ2-7; TCRdb designates TRBD1, a call that cannot be tested without DNA. This CDR3 contains 14 residues. CDR1 and CDR2 from the germline V gene are SGHAT and FQNNGV.

The V gene is TRBV6-2 or TRBV6-3, the J gene TRBJ2-1. The CDR3 runs to 15 residues. Germline CDR1 is MNHEY and CDR2 is SVGEGT. This CDR3 reads CASRATGASYNEQFF.

The genes are TRBV6-2 or TRBV6-3 and TRBJ1-2; TCRdb proposes TRBD1, but this gene call is untestable without DNA. The germline CDR1 and CDR2 sequences are MNHEY and SVGEGT. CDR3 size: 17 residues. The CDR3 reads CASSYRGASPPGGGYTF.

This rearrangement joins TRBV7-2 to TRBJ2-3; TCRdb reports TRBD2, a call that lacks DNA to check it against. There are 15 residues in the CDR3. CDR1 SGHTA and CDR2 FQGNSA come from the germline V gene. This CDR3 is CASSLGSGAADTQYF.

The chain is built from TRBV2 and TRBJ1-1; with no DNA, the TCRdb D assignment of TRBD1 cannot be verified. Looked up from germline, CDR1 is SNHLY and CDR2 is FYNNEI. This CDR3 comprises 14 residues. This chain's CDR3 is CASSESGDDTEAFF. The variable domain in full, with the rest retrieved from reference TRBV2 and TRBJ1-1, is EPEVTQTPSHQVTQMGQEVILRCVPISNHLYFYWYRQILGQKVEFLVSFYNNEISEKSEIFDDQFSVERPDGSNFTLKIRSTKLEDSAMYFCASSESGDDTEAFFGQGTRLTVV.

The chain recombines TRBV11-2 with TRBJ2-7; the D call of TRBD1 rests on TCRdb alone, since no DNA is present to check it. This CDR3 is built from 14 residues. Looked up from germline, CDR1 is SGHAT and CDR2 is FQNNGV. The CDR3 loop reads CASSIGTGPLEQYF.

The chain has TRBV2 and TRBJ1-6. CDR1 and CDR2 (germline): SNHLY, FYNNEI. The CDR3 covers 14 residues. The CDR3 sequence is CASTGREYNSPLHF.

The rearrangement uses TRBV27 and TRBJ2-2; TCRdb returns TRBD1, unconfirmable since there is no DNA. The CDR3 loop spans 16 amino acids. The V gene's germline CDR1 is MNHEY and CDR2 SMNVEV (reference sequence). The CDR3 sequence: CASSLSGALDTGELFF.

The chain's CDR3 is CSARDITDSYNEQFF. This chain uses TRBV20-1 with TRBJ2-1. The CDR3 loop spans 15 amino acids. Germline-derived CDR1 and CDR2 are DFQATT and SNEGSKA (reference sequence).

The V call is TRBV18, the J call TRBJ1-1; the D gene TCRdb calls, TRBD1, cannot be checked with no DNA. In germline, CDR1 is KGHSH, CDR2 LQKENI. CDR3 size: 15 residues. The CDR3: CASSPLDRVNTEAFF.

This chain uses TRBV12-3 or TRBV12-4 with TRBJ2-3; as DNA is missing, the TRBD2 call by TCRdb cannot be tested. The CDR3 contains 18 residues. CDR3 in amino acids: CASSRPGTSGGGTDTQYF.

The rearrangement links TRBV5-1 to TRBJ1-3. Germline V gene lookup returns CDR1 SGHRS and CDR2 YFSETQ. The CDR3 contains 13 residues. The chain's CDR3 is CASSTPGGNTIYF. Full variable domain (outside the CDR3, taken from reference TRBV5-1 and TRBJ1-3): KAGVTQTPRYLIKTRGQQVTLSCSPISGHRSVSWYQQTPGQGLQFLFEYFSETQRNKGNFPGRFSGRQFSNSRSEMNVSTLELGDSALYLCASSTPGGNTIYFGEGSWLTVV.

The genes are TRBV28 and TRBJ2-7; TCRdb returns TRBD1, unconfirmable since there is no DNA. Germline V gene lookup returns CDR1 MDHEN and CDR2 SYDVKM. CDR3 length equals 15 residues. The CDR3 loop reads CASSLQTGGSGEQYF.